Shown below are 30 T cell receptor beta chains from a single sample sequenced in a study of graft-versus-host responses after intestinal transplantation. Sequenced by immunoSEQ multiplex PCR; TCRdb stores in-frame clones only, minus some. The data show under 85,000 clones, around 96% seen once. The antigens these receptors bind are not known. This specimen consisted of unstimulated CD8+ T cells sorted from spleen or lymph node cells, obtained before intestinal transplant. All receptors derive from a human donor who received an intestinal transplant.

The chain recombines TRBV28 with TRBJ1-6; TRBD1 matches at 9 bases. The V and J ends lost 10 bases and 10 bases, in that order; junction bases with no gene match: 20. The germline V gene has CDR1 MDHEN and CDR2 SYDVKM. The CDR3 consists of 17 residues. CDR3 nucleotides: TGTGCCACCCACGGAGAATATGGACAGGGGATTCGGTCACCCCTCCACTTT. Its protein product is CATHGEYGQGIRSPLHF. Complete variable domain (other parts from reference TRBV28 and TRBJ1-6): DVKVTQSSRYLVKRTGEKVFLECVQDMDHENMFWYRQDPGLGLRLIYFSYDVKMKEKGDIPEGYSVSREKKERFSLILESASTNQTSMYLCATHGEYGQGIRSPLHFGNGTRLTVT.

This chain joins TRBV13 and TRBJ1-1; D unclear. The length of the CDR3 is 12 residues. The V and J ends lost 6 bases and 1 base respectively, with 6 bases between them. Per germline, CDR1 PRHDT and CDR2 FYEKMQ (reference sequence). The CDR3 DNA sequence: TGTGCCAGCAGTTACCCGAACACTGAAGCTTTCTTT. As protein: CASSYPNTEAFF.

This clone was picked up a small number of times. This chain joins TRBV10-3 and TRBJ2-7, with D perhaps TRBD1 or TRBD2 (5 bases each). Germline assignment: CDR1 ENHRY and CDR2 SYGVKD. This CDR3 comprises 13 residues. V lost 2 bases to trimming and J lost 2 bases, with 7 bases between them. CDR3 amino acids: CAISEVGAYEQYF. For the CDR3, the DNA is TGTGCCATCAGTGAGGTGGGGGCCTACGAGCAGTACTTC.

The chain uses TRBV6-1 and TRBJ2-3; TRBD1 or TRBD2 may be the D gene (5 bases each). V was pared by 2 bases and J by 4 bases, with 16 bases between. CDR3 size: 16 residues. From germline, CDR1 is MNHNS and CDR2 SASEGT. In nucleotides, the CDR3 is TGTGCCAGCAGTGAATCAGCCAGGGTCGGGGCAGATACGCAGTATTTT. Translating it yields CASSESARVGADTQYF.

This rearrangement joins TRBV4-1 to TRBJ1-1; D possibly corresponds to TRBD1 (5 bases). The CDR3 contains 13 residues. V was clipped by 3 bases and J by 7 bases, with 12 bases between them. Germline V gene lookup returns CDR1 MGHRA and CDR2 YSYEKL. The DNA of the CDR3 is TGCGCCAGCAGCCATCTGGGGGGGGGTGAAGCTTTCTTT. Amino acid sequence: CASSHLGGGEAFF.

This rearrangement joins TRBV10-2 to TRBJ2-7; 7 bases match TRBD2. With 2 bases clipped from V and 4 bases from J, the junction kept 8 bases outside the gene matches. CDR3 length: 15 amino acids. Per the germline V gene, CDR1 is WSHSY and CDR2 is SAAADI. The CDR3 coding sequence is TGCGCCAGCAGTGAGGAGAGCGGGAATGTTTACGAGCAGTACTTC. Its protein is CASSEESGNVYEQYF.

V and J are TRBV30 and TRBJ2-7; TRBD1 matches 7 bases. CDR3 length: 13 amino acids. With 7 bases clipped from V and 3 bases from J, the junction kept 9 bases outside the gene matches. From germline, CDR1 is GTSNPN and CDR2 SVGIG (reference sequence). The CDR3 coding sequence is TGTGCCTTCTCTACAGGGGATCTCTACGAGCAGTACTTC. Its translation: CAFSTGDLYEQYF. Combining the CDR3 with reference TRBV30 and TRBJ2-7 gives the whole variable domain SQTIHQWPATLVQPVGSPLSLECTVEGTSNPNLYWYRQAAGRGLQLLFYSVGIGQISSEVPQNLSASRPQDRQFILSSKKLLLSDSGFYLCAFSTGDLYEQYFGPGTRLTVT.

This chain uses TRBV5-1 with TRBJ1-5; D is unresolved. Germline lookup yields CDR1 SGHRS and CDR2 YFSETQ. The V end was cut by 0 bases, the J end by 4 bases, with 5 bases between. The length of the CDR3 is 13 residues. Here the CDR3 reads CASSLGSNQPQHF. CDR3 nucleotide sequence: TGCGCCAGCAGCTTGGGAAGTAATCAGCCCCAGCATTTT.

The rearrangement joins TRBV27 to TRBJ2-7; TRBD1 is a possible D gene (5 bases). The CDR3 spans 15 residues. Between the trimmed V and J ends, which lost 2 bases and 2 bases, there was a span of 13 bases. Germline assignment: CDR1 MNHEY and CDR2 SMNVEV (reference sequence). CDR3 bases: TGTGCCAGCAGTTTAGCGTCAGGGCCGGCCTACGAGCAGTACTTC. Its protein product is CASSLASGPAYEQYF.

The rearrangement joins TRBV7-9 to TRBJ1-5; D unclear. The CDR3 is made up of 12 amino acids. Trimming took 5 bases from V and 5 from J, leaving 7 bases between them. Looked up from germline, CDR1 is SEHNR and CDR2 is FQNEAQ (reference sequence). CDR3 DNA: TGTGCCAGCAGCGTAGAGGATCAGCCCCAGCATTTT. Amino acid sequence: CASSVEDQPQHF.

This clone was seen a few times. At one boundary the junction diverges from the germline segment, which might be a read error. The chain carries TRBV2 and TRBJ1-4, with 9 nucleotides matching TRBD1. This CDR3 has 12 amino acids. CDR1 and CDR2 from the germline V gene are SNHLY and FYNNEI. The CDR3 DNA reads as TGTGCCAGCAGTGGACCGGACAGGGGAGTGGTTTTT. It translates to CASSGPDRGVVF.

The chain recombines TRBV7-9 with TRBJ2-5; 7 nucleotides agree with TRBD2. This CDR3 has 16 amino acids. Trimming took 4 bases from V and 2 from J; bases not matched to a gene: 10. Germline values: CDR1 SEHNR, CDR2 FQNEAQ (reference sequence). The CDR3 DNA sequence: TGTGCCAGCAGCTCCTCATTGACTAGCCGGCAAGAGACCCAGTACTTC. Translating it yields CASSSSLTSRQETQYF.

The genes are TRBV19 and TRBJ1-5; D is unclear. Germline V gene sequence: CDR1 LNHDA, CDR2 SQIVND (reference sequence). V was shortened by 5 bases and J by 3 bases, with 8 bases between the two germline ends. The CDR3 extends over 13 amino acids. The CDR3 DNA follows: TGTGCCAGTAGTGCCCTTCTCAATCAGCCCCAGCATTTT. This encodes CASSALLNQPQHF. The whole variable domain, remainder taken from reference TRBV19 and TRBJ1-5, is DGGITQSPKYLFRKEGQNVTLSCEQNLNHDAMYWYRQDPGQGLRLIYYSQIVNDFQKGDIAEGYSVSREKKESFPLTVTSAQKNPTAFYLCASSALLNQPQHFGDGTRLSIL.

The gene calls are TRBV6-1 and TRBJ2-7; D perhaps matches TRBD1 (5 bases). The CDR3 has 13 residues. The V end lost 5 bases, the J end lost 5 bases, and 13 bases lay between the germline ends. Germline V gene sequence: CDR1 MNHNS, CDR2 SASEGT. CDR3 nucleotide sequence: TGTGCCAGCAGTTATGGGGCCGAGGACGAGCAGTACTTC. Protein: CASSYGAEDEQYF.

This sequence joins TRBV5-1 and TRBJ2-7; D is unresolved. The CDR3 extends over 14 amino acids. V lost 0 bases and J lost 0, with 7 bases in between. Germline V gives CDR1 SGHRS, CDR2 YFSETQ. The CDR3 bases are TGCGCCAGCAGCTTGGAAGACAACTCCTACGAGCAGTACTTC. The encoded protein is CASSLEDNSYEQYF.

The chain recombines TRBV18 with TRBJ1-5; no clear D. CDR1 KGHSH and CDR2 LQKENI come from the germline V gene. Trimming stripped 2 bases from V and 6 bases from J, with 14 bases between. The CDR3 is made up of 15 amino acids. CDR3 amino acids: CASSPRRVRAQPQHF. DNA for the CDR3: TGTGCCAGCTCACCAAGGAGGGTGAGGGCTCAGCCCCAGCATTTT.

This chain joins TRBV6-5 and TRBJ2-6; D may be TRBD1 (5 bases). The CDR3 is 15 amino acids. V gave up 7 bases and J gave up 0 bases, with 10 bases separating them. The germline V gene has CDR1 MNHEY and CDR2 SVGAGI. The CDR3 sequence is CASTDSFSGANVLTF. CDR3 in DNA: TGTGCCAGCACCGACAGTTTCTCTGGGGCCAACGTCCTGACTTTC.

The chain uses TRBV9 and TRBJ2-3, with 7 positions matching TRBD2. Germline-derived CDR1 and CDR2 are SGDLS and YYNGEE. The CDR3 runs 20 residues. Trimming removed 1 base from V and 2 bases from J; junction bases left unmatched: 19. CDR3 in DNA: TGTGCCAGCAGCGTACCGTTAAGCACTAGCGCGAGCCCAGACACAGATACGCAGTATTTT. Translated, it gives CASSVPLSTSASPDTDTQYF. Using reference TRBV9 and TRBJ2-3 for the parts outside the CDR3, the full variable domain is DSGVTQTPKHLITATGQRVTLRCSPRSGDLSVYWYQQSLDQGLQFLIQYYNGEERAKGNILERFSAQQFPDLHSELNLSSLELGDSALYFCASSVPLSTSASPDTDTQYFGPGTRLTVL.

V is TRBV5-6 and J is TRBJ2-3, with D possibly being TRBD1 (6 bases). CDR3 size: 16 residues. Between the trimmed V and J ends, which lost 3 bases and 4 bases, there was a span of 18 bases. Per germline, CDR1 SGHDT and CDR2 YYEEEE. The CDR3 DNA follows: TGTGCCAGCAGCTCGGCCGACAGGTGGGGGCCAGATACGCAGTATTTT. Protein: CASSSADRWGPDTQYF.

The rearrangement joins TRBV28 to TRBJ2-1; 9 bases are a match to TRBD2. The V segment lost 5 bases and the J segment 4 bases; nucleotides outside the gene matches: 9. This CDR3 has 16 amino acids. Germline CDR1 is MDHEN and CDR2 is SYDVKM. As DNA, the CDR3 is TGTGCCAGCAGTGCCAGACTAGCGGAGCCATACAATGAGCAGTTCTTC. This encodes CASSARLAEPYNEQFF.

The chain is built from TRBV11-2 and TRBJ2-1; 8 nucleotides match TRBD2. The CDR3 has 17 amino acids. With V trimmed by 0 bases and J by 4 bases, 8 bases remained unmatched. Germline CDR1 and CDR2: SGHAT and FQNNGV. The CDR3 DNA follows: TGTGCCAGCAGCTTAGAAATAGCGGGACTACGTTACAATGAGCAGTTCTTC. It yields the protein CASSLEIAGLRYNEQFF.

The chain carries TRBV5-1 and TRBJ2-2, with TRBD1 matching over 9 bases. The CDR3 totals 16 residues. The germline V gene encodes CDR1 SGHRS and CDR2 YFSETQ. J was trimmed by 7 bases and V by 0 bases; bases with no gene match: 7. CDR3 amino acids: CASSLVQGARNGELFF. CDR3 DNA: TGCGCCAGCAGCTTGGTACAGGGGGCGCGAAACGGGGAGCTGTTTTTT.

The gene calls are TRBV10-1 and TRBJ2-4; D may be TRBD1 (6 bases). Germline V gene sequence: CDR1 WNHNN, CDR2 SYGVQD (reference sequence). V lost 5 bases to trimming and J lost 0 bases, with 14 bases between them. The CDR3 spans 16 residues. This CDR3 reads CASSRDRTLAKNIQYF. DNA for the CDR3: TGCGCCAGCAGTCGTGACAGGACGTTAGCCAAAAACATTCAGTACTTC.

The rearrangement joins TRBV2 to TRBJ2-4; TRBD1 aligns across 10 bases. This CDR3 has 15 residues. V was pared by 7 bases and J by 1 base, with 4 bases of the junction left unmatched. CDR1 and CDR2 (germline): SNHLY, FYNNEI. CDR3 residues: CASKRQGAAKNIQYF. The CDR3 region has the DNA TGTGCCAGCAAGAGACAGGGGGCTGCCAAAAACATTCAGTACTTC.

This chain links TRBV25-1 with TRBJ2-3; D is undetermined. This CDR3 has 14 residues. The V end lost 5 bases, the J end lost 2 bases, and 11 bases lay between the germline ends. Germline V lookup: CDR1 MGHDK, CDR2 SYGVNS. CDR3: CASSKKDPTDTQYF. CDR3 nucleotide sequence: TGTGCCAGCAGTAAGAAAGACCCCACAGATACGCAGTATTTT.

The chain links TRBV27 to TRBJ1-2; D gene unclear. Between the trimmed V and J ends, which lost 3 bases and 1 base, there was a span of 9 bases. From germline, CDR1 is MNHEY and CDR2 SMNVEV (reference sequence). The CDR3 totals 14 residues. CDR3 loop: CASSLRGFNYGYTF. The CDR3 bases are TGTGCCAGCAGTTTGAGAGGGTTTAACTATGGCTACACCTTC.

A single count supports this clone. This sequence joins TRBV7-8 and TRBJ2-5; no reliable D call. Germline-derived CDR1 and CDR2 are SGHVS and FQNEAQ. V was shortened by 5 bases and J by 5 bases, with 9 bases between the two germline ends. The CDR3 loop spans 12 amino acids. CDR3 bases: TGTGCCAGCAGCCCCGAGGTTGAGACCCAGTACTTC. This translates into CASSPEVETQYF.

The J gene is TRBJ2-3, the V gene TRBV11-1; D not certain. In germline, CDR1 is SGHAT, CDR2 FQDESV (reference sequence). Trimming took 5 bases from V and 11 from J, leaving 11 bases between them. The CDR3 length is 11 residues. The CDR3 DNA reads as TGTGCCAGCAGCATAGGTACTGGGCAGTATTTT. Protein: CASSIGTGQYF.

The chain combines TRBV7-6 with TRBJ2-2; the D gene is possibly TRBD1 (5 bases). The germline V gene has CDR1 SGHVS and CDR2 FNYEAQ. Trimming took off 5 bases at V and 8 bases at J, with 12 bases between the two ends. There are 13 residues in the CDR3. The CDR3 protein is CASSRATEGELFF. In nucleotides, the CDR3 is TGTGCCAGCAGCCGAGCGACAGAGGGGGAGCTGTTTTTT.

The J gene is TRBJ2-1, the V gene TRBV9; 8 nucleotides match TRBD2. The CDR3 extends over 13 amino acids. The germline gives CDR1 SGDLS, CDR2 YYNGEE. Unmatched junction bases numbered 7, after V lost 6 bases and J lost 8 bases. CDR3 in amino acids: CASTGTSSYEQFF. The DNA for the CDR3 is TGTGCCAGCACCGGGACTAGTAGTTATGAGCAGTTCTTC.